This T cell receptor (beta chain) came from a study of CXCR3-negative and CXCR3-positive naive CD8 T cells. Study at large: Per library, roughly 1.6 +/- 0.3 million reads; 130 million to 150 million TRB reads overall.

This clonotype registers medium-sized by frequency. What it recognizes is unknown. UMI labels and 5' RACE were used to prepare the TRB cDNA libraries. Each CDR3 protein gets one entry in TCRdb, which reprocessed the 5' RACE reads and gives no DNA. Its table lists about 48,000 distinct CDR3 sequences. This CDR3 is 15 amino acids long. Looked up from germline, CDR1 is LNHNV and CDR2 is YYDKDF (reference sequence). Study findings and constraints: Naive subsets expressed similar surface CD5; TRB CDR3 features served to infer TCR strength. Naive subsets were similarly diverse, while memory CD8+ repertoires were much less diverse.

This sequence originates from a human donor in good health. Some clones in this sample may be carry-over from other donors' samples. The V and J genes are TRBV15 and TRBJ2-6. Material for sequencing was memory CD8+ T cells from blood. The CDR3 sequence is CATSRDRSGANVLTF.